A single sample is the source of the 23 T cell receptor beta chains below, sequenced in a study of cytomegalovirus exposure and HLA in healthy donors. Repertoires were generated with immunoSEQ multiplex PCR, while TCRdb's copy carries only in-frame clones and drops some. The sample yields over 200,000 clones, around 88% seen once. The sequenced sample was PBMCs. These receptors were taken from a woman under 30 in good health and CMV-seronegative.

This clone was detected only once. The chain has TRBV27 and TRBJ1-3; weak D call: TRBD1 (6 bases). This CDR3 spans 15 amino acids. Between the trimmed V and J ends, which lost 3 bases and 4 bases, there was a span of 13 bases. Per germline, CDR1 MNHEY and CDR2 SMNVEV (reference sequence). The CDR3 loop reads CASSFSRGSGNTIYF. The CDR3 nucleotides read TGTGCCAGCAGTTTCAGCAGGGGTTCCGGAAACACCATATATTTT.

The V and J genes are TRBV28 and TRBJ2-3; 10 nucleotides match TRBD2. The CDR3 runs 16 residues. CDR1 is MDHEN and CDR2 is SYDVKM in the germline V gene. V trimming: 4 bases; J trimming: 2 bases; junction bases outside the gene matches: 6. CDR3 sequence reads: CASSSGLAVDTDTQYF. The CDR3 nucleotides are TGTGCCAGCAGTTCCGGACTAGCGGTTGACACAGATACGCAGTATTTT.

This sequence joins TRBV2 and TRBJ2-3, with 12 bases identical to TRBD1. Germline assignment: CDR1 SNHLY and CDR2 FYNNEI. The CDR3 covers 15 residues. The trim removed 6 bases at V and 5 bases at J, leaving 6 bases unmatched. For the CDR3, the DNA is TGTGCCAGCAGCAGGGACAGGGGGCAGGTAGATACGCAGTATTTT. It specifies CASSRDRGQVDTQYF.

This chain uses TRBV5-1 with TRBJ2-5; 7 nucleotides line up with TRBD2. This CDR3 is built from 13 residues. V lost 4 bases and J lost 5; bases outside the gene matches: 5. CDR1 is SGHRS and CDR2 is YFSETQ in the germline V gene. The CDR3 loop is CASSPNGGETQYF. The DNA of the CDR3 is TGCGCCAGCAGCCCCAACGGGGGGGAGACCCAGTACTTC.

J is TRBJ2-3 and V is TRBV7-9; D gene unclear. V was cut by 1 base and J by 4 bases, with 12 bases left in between. CDR1 is SEHNR, CDR2 FQNEAQ, per germline (reference sequence). CDR3 size: 15 residues. The CDR3 nucleotides are TGTGCCAGCAGCTTAGATTCTCGGGTGGCAGATACGCAGTATTTT. This codes for CASSLDSRVADTQYF.

This sequence joins TRBV4-2 and TRBJ2-1, with TRBD2 matching 12 bases. The CDR3 spans 16 residues. V shed 3 bases, J shed 3 bases, and the junction held 3 bases outside the gene matches. Germline V gene lookup returns CDR1 LGHNA and CDR2 YNFKEQ. CDR3 nucleotide sequence: TGTGCCAGCAGCCACCTGACTAGCGGGAGCTACAATGAGCAGTTCTTC. This sequence encodes CASSHLTSGSYNEQFF.

The rearrangement joins TRBV29-1 to TRBJ2-1; D is ambiguous. CDR1 SQVTM and CDR2 ANQGSEA come from the germline V gene. V dropped 6 bases and J dropped 0 bases, with 12 bases sitting between them. The CDR3 consists of 14 residues. The CDR3 nucleotides are TGCAGCGTCGACGGGTGGAGCTCCTACAATGAGCAGTTCTTC. This encodes CSVDGWSSYNEQFF.

The chain links TRBV9 to TRBJ2-3; possibly TRBD2 for D (5 bases). From germline, CDR1 is SGDLS and CDR2 YYNGEE. The CDR3 is made up of 14 amino acids. Trimming removed 7 bases at V and 1 base at J, with 13 bases between. CDR3 amino acids: CASGGQYGTDTQYF. DNA of the CDR3: TGTGCCAGCGGAGGTCAGTATGGCACAGATACGCAGTATTTT.

The rearrangement joins TRBV25-1 to TRBJ1-1; the match to TRBD1 covers 9 bases. This CDR3 is built from 15 residues. Germline CDR1 reads MGHDK; CDR2 reads SYGVNS. The J segment lost 4 bases and the V segment lost 3 bases, leaving 6 bases of the junction unmatched. CDR3 sequence reads: CASSDGTGIPTEAFF. CDR3 DNA: TGTGCCAGCAGTGACGGGACAGGGATACCCACTGAAGCTTTCTTT.

V is TRBV12-5 and J is TRBJ2-1, with 9 bases matching TRBD1. The germline gives CDR1 LGHNT, CDR2 FRNRAP. Trimming took 4 bases from V and 4 from J; bases not matched to a gene: 8. CDR3 length: 16 amino acids. CDR3 sequence: CASGYTGQGYYNEQFF. In DNA, the CDR3 is TGTGCTAGTGGTTACACCGGACAGGGGTATTACAATGAGCAGTTCTTC.

The chain joins TRBV28 to TRBJ2-1, with 12 bases aligning to TRBD2. J lost 10 bases, V lost 3 bases, and 7 bases had no gene match. The V gene's germline CDR1 is MDHEN and CDR2 SYDVKM. The CDR3 contains 15 residues. Here the CDR3 reads CASSLRLAGVGEQFF. The CDR3 region has the DNA TGTGCCAGCAGTTTGAGACTAGCGGGAGTAGGGGAGCAGTTCTTC.

This clone was found once. The chain recombines TRBV7-3 with TRBJ1-2; 12 bases fit TRBD1. The CDR3 loop spans 17 amino acids. CDR1 and CDR2 from the germline V gene are SGHTA and FQGTGA. The V gene end was trimmed by 0 bases and the J gene end by 6 bases; junction bases not matched to a gene: 8. This CDR3 reads CASSLTGTGGGDDGYTF. In DNA form, the CDR3 reads TGTGCCAGCAGCTTAACCGGGACAGGGGGCGGAGATGATGGCTACACCTTC.

The chain couples TRBV28 to TRBJ1-5; 8 nucleotides align to TRBD1. This CDR3 has 13 residues. J gave up 3 bases and V 8 bases, and 3 bases lay outside the gene matches. Germline V CDR1 and CDR2: MDHEN, SYDVKM. For the CDR3, the DNA is TGTGCCAGCCGACAGGGGTACAATCAGCCCCAGCATTTT. Protein sequence: CASRQGYNQPQHF.

This clone showed up just once. The sample has other DNA sequences that encode this CDR3 too. The chain combines TRBV30 with TRBJ2-7; 7 bases match TRBD1. After removal of 0 bases from V and 4 bases from J, the junction contained 3 bases not matched to a gene. The CDR3 sequence is 13 residues long. From germline, CDR1 is GTSNPN and CDR2 SVGIG (reference sequence). As DNA, the CDR3 is TGTGCCTGGAGTGTGGGACAGTCATACGAGCAGTACTTC. It specifies CAWSVGQSYEQYF.

The V and J genes are TRBV4-1 and TRBJ2-1, with D perhaps matching TRBD2 (5 bases). This CDR3 has 16 amino acids. Per the germline V gene, CDR1 is MGHRA and CDR2 is YSYEKL. With 1 base removed from V and 4 bases from J, the gap between germline ends came to 14 bases. The CDR3 here is CASSQVRSGVYNEQFF. CDR3 coding DNA: TGCGCCAGCAGCCAAGTTAGATCCGGGGTTTACAATGAGCAGTTCTTC.

The chain links TRBV12-1 to TRBJ1-1. TRBV12-1 is annotated as a pseudogene. CDR3 size: 15 residues. The CDR3 is CASSPQPGGNTEAFF. The CDR3, as DNA: TGTGCCAGCAGCCCGCAACCGGGTGGGAACACTGAAGCTTTCTTT.

On this clone: Additional DNA sequences in this sample encode the identical CDR3. The chain uses TRBV6-5 and TRBJ1-2; the D gene is possibly TRBD1 (5 bases). Germline loops: CDR1 MNHEY, CDR2 SVGAGI. Trimming took off 5 bases at V and 8 bases at J, with 12 bases between the two ends. This CDR3 spans 12 amino acids. CDR3 DNA sequence: TGTGCCAGCAGTCGGACCGGGGGGGGCTACACCTTC. Residues: CASSRTGGGYTF.

This clone was counted only a few times. The chain employs TRBV27 and TRBJ1-2, with TRBD1 matching 7 bases. V shed 2 bases, J shed 4 bases, and the junction held 1 base outside the gene matches. The CDR3 runs 13 residues. Germline assignment: CDR1 MNHEY and CDR2 SMNVEV (reference sequence). The CDR3 sequence: CASSLGTAYGYTF. CDR3 coding DNA: TGTGCCAGCAGTTTAGGGACAGCCTATGGCTACACCTTC.

This clone appeared a few times. The same CDR3 also results from other DNA sequences found in this sample. The chain has TRBV28 and TRBJ2-7; tentative D call: TRBD2 (6 bases). Germline V CDR1 and CDR2: MDHEN, SYDVKM. This CDR3 comprises 12 residues. V dropped 2 bases and J dropped 4 bases, with 6 bases sitting between them. CDR3 DNA sequence: TGTGCCAGCAGTTTAGCGGGATACGAGCAGTACTTC. This sequence encodes CASSLAGYEQYF.

This rearrangement joins TRBV4-1 to TRBJ2-7, with 9 bases fitting TRBD2. This CDR3 region has 16 residues. CDR1 MGHRA and CDR2 YSYEKL come from the germline V gene. The V segment lost 0 bases and the J segment 5 bases; nucleotides outside the gene matches: 8. The CDR3: CASSQDGLAGFNEQYF. As DNA, the CDR3 is TGCGCCAGCAGCCAAGATGGCCTAGCGGGATTCAACGAGCAGTACTTC.

About this clone: The identical CDR3 is also encoded by other nucleotide sequences in the sample. J is TRBJ2-1 and V is TRBV15, with D possibly TRBD2 on 6 matching bases. With 0 bases removed from V and 7 bases from J, the gap between germline ends came to 10 bases. The CDR3 runs to 14 residues. Germline loops: CDR1 LNHNV, CDR2 YYDKDF (reference sequence). As DNA, the CDR3 is TGTGCCACCAGCAGAGACGGCGGGAATAATGAGCAGTTCTTC. Translation: CATSRDGGNNEQFF.

The chain links TRBV28 to TRBJ1-4; D ambiguous. V gave up 5 bases and J gave up 6 bases, with 13 bases separating them. The CDR3 extends over 14 amino acids. The germline CDR1 and CDR2 sequences are MDHEN and SYDVKM. The CDR3 sequence: CASSPLSLDEKLFF. The CDR3 coding sequence is TGTGCCAGCAGTCCCCTCTCTCTAGATGAAAAACTGTTTTTT.

The CDR3 bases are TGTGCCAGCAGCCGACAGGGTCAAGAGACCCAGTACTTC. Protein product: CASSRQGQETQYF. The chain joins TRBV11-3 to TRBJ2-5; 7 bases map to TRBD1. V lost 5 bases to trimming and J lost 2 bases; unmatched junction nucleotides: 2. The CDR3 is made up of 13 amino acids. In germline, CDR1 is SGHNT, CDR2 YENEEA. The full variable domain, its missing parts supplied by reference TRBV11-3 and TRBJ2-5, is EAGVVQSPRYKIIEKKQPVAFWCNPISGHNTLYWYLQNLGQGPELLIRYENEEAVDDSQLPKDRFSAERLKGVDSTLKIQPAELGDSAVYLCASSRQGQETQYFGPGTRLLVL.